The clone carrying this T cell receptor (beta chain) occurred a few times. The genes and germline here are from mouse. The CDR3 end falls 1 residue outside the read, so it is completed with the germline J gene. These data are taken from a study of tissue T cells after allogeneic stem cell transplantation. Sequenced by immunoSEQ multiplex PCR; TCRdb stores in-frame clones only, minus some. This table holds approximately 8,500 clones, 35% to 50% found once. This sample's time point: mouse harvest day 7 after allogeneic transplant. Each mouse received 10^7 T-cell-depleted marrow cells plus 10^6 splenic CD5+ T cells by tail vein. Trimming took 0 bases from V and 0 from J; bases not matched to a gene: 7. The CDR3 runs to 18 residues. Germline V gives CDR1 SGHLS, CDR2 HYDKME.

The chain uses TRBV12-2 and TRBJ2-1; 10 positions match TRBD2. This sequence originates from a female BALB/c mouse given C57BL/6 T cells with graft-versus-host disease after an allogeneic hematopoietic cell transplant. Input material: skin. The part of the CDR3 DNA that was read is TGTGCCAGCTCTCTCGCGACTGGGGGGTCTTATAACTATGCTGAGCAGTTC. It codes for CASSLATGGSYNYAEQF. In full, the CDR3 reads CASSLATGGSYNYAEQFF.